The entry below gives a single T cell receptor beta chain sequence along with its context. Its antigen is still unknown. These data are taken from a study of T cell responses to AZD1222 COVID-19 vaccine. The overall study: Researchers grouped second doses given at about 4 or about 12 weeks into one pool. Findings and caveats of the study: The study sampled repertoires only after the peak T cell response.

The CDR3 length is 16 residues. The germline V gene encodes CDR1 SGHRS and CDR2 YFSETQ. V gave up 3 bases and J gave up 1 base, with 13 bases separating them. The table came from immunoSEQ multiplex PCR; TCRdb's copy has only in-frame clones and leaves some out. The sample carries some 130,000 clones, 91% recorded once. This clonotype originated in an adult in good health. The genes are TRBV5-1 and TRBJ2-2, with a tentative D call TRBD1 (6 bases). Sample: peripheral blood, taken on day 0 of AZD1222 vaccination. CDR3 nucleotide sequence: TGCGCCAGCAGCTCAGGGGTAATCATGAACACCGGGGAGCTGTTTTTT. It yields the protein CASSSGVIMNTGELFF.